This entry is about one T cell receptor beta chain. Its antigen remains unidentified. The CDR3 covers 12 residues. V lost 5 bases and J lost 3, with 5 bases in between. Germline assignment: CDR1 SEHNR and CDR2 FQNEAQ (reference sequence). This sample is part of a study of T cell responses to AZD1222 COVID-19 vaccine. Clones were read by immunoSEQ multiplex PCR, and TCRdb kept only the in-frame ones, dropping some. The data contain around 140,000 clones, 80% to 95% of them singletons. General observations from the study: Donor demographics were predominantly white British with a female majority; clonal diversity may be underestimated. Breadth and depth of Spike-specific TCRs rose after two AZD1222 doses.

This chain links TRBV7-9 with TRBJ1-5, with D uncertain. The origin of this receptor is an adult who received the AZD1222 COVID-19 vaccine. The sequences come from peripheral blood, collected 28 days after the second AZD1222 dose. CDR3 sequence: CASSPNNQPQHF. In DNA form, the CDR3 reads TGTGCCAGCAGCCCCAACAATCAGCCCCAGCATTTT.